Below, one T cell receptor (beta chain) is given with its context. This sample was included in a study of Ad26.COV2.S vaccination and SARS-CoV-2 variants. CDR1 and CDR2 (germline): SGHDN, FVKESK. The CDR3 runs 14 residues. V lost 0 bases to trimming and J lost 8 bases, with 11 bases between them. Clones were read by immunoSEQ multiplex PCR, and TCRdb kept only the in-frame ones, dropping some. Of about 350,000 clones in the sample, 90% to 95% were seen once. The TCR sequence derives from a human donor who had recovered from COVID-19. The V and J genes are TRBV14 and TRBJ1-3; tentatively, D is TRBD1 (6 bases). The sequenced sample was peripheral blood, obtained after recovery from COVID-19. CDR3 residues: CASSQEVRGDTIYF. CDR3 nucleotides: TGTGCCAGCAGCCAAGAGGTCAGGGGAGACACCATATATTTT.